This T cell receptor (beta chain) was sequenced for a study of technical replicates of blood from several donors. V was clipped by 5 bases and J by 12 bases, with 16 bases between them. Germline values: CDR1 SGHNT, CDR2 YENEEA. The CDR3 is 12 residues long. This clone appeared a few times. Data came from immunoSEQ multiplex PCR; TCRdb stores just in-frame clones and leaves some out. The sample consists of around 83,000 clones, about 93% of them appearing once. The chain has TRBV11-3 and TRBJ1-1; D ambiguous. Specimen: T cells isolated from PBMCs. The sequence was obtained from a human donor in good health. CDR3 DNA: TGTGCCAGCAGCCCCGGAGGGCCGGTAACTTTCTTT. This encodes CASSPGGPVTFF.